The 5 T cell receptor beta chains listed next were all sequenced from one sample in a study of shared clonotypes between healthy human individuals. The repertoire was sequenced with immunoSEQ multiplex PCR; TCRdb's copy has only in-frame clones and lacks some. This table has 2 million to 2.5 million clones, 92% appearing once. Source material: naive CD4+ T cells from PBMCs. As to subset: CD45RA+ positively selected. These receptor sequences come from a man younger than 35 in good health. Some clones in this sample may be carry-over from other donors' samples.

The DNA for the CDR3 is TGTGCCTGGAGTGTATTAGCGAAGCAGTTCTTC. Protein product: CAWSVLAKQFF. V and J are TRBV30 and TRBJ2-1; D is possibly TRBD2 (5 bases). The length of the CDR3 is 11 residues. V was pared by 0 bases and J by 11 bases, with 8 bases between. Germline CDR1 GTSNPN, CDR2 SVGIG (reference sequence).

The genes are TRBV5-4 and TRBJ2-1; D is perhaps TRBD2 (5 bases). The CDR3 sequence is 15 residues long. V was clipped by 4 bases and J by 8 bases, with 19 bases between them. The germline CDR1 and CDR2 sequences are SGHNT and YYREEE (reference sequence). The CDR3 region is CASSTSLGTLDEQFF. CDR3 nucleotide sequence: TGTGCCAGCAGCACCTCACTAGGAACTTTGGATGAGCAGTTCTTC. Drawing the rest from reference TRBV5-4 and TRBJ2-1, the complete variable domain is ETGVTQSPTHLIKTRGQQVTLRCSSQSGHNTVSWYQQALGQGPQFIFQYYREEENGRGNFPPRFSGLQFPNYSSELNVNALELDDSALYLCASSTSLGTLDEQFFGPGTRLTVL.

The V gene is TRBV2, the J gene TRBJ2-7; D remains ambiguous. CDR1 is SNHLY, CDR2 FYNNEI, per germline. V gave up 7 bases and J gave up 3 bases, with 10 bases separating them. This CDR3 comprises 12 residues. Here the CDR3 DNA reads TGTGCCAGCAATGCGGAGAGCTACGAGCAGTACTTC. This gives the protein CASNAESYEQYF. Based on the CDR3 plus reference TRBV2 and TRBJ2-7, the full variable domain is EPEVTQTPSHQVTQMGQEVILRCVPISNHLYFYWYRQILGQKVEFLVSFYNNEISEKSEIFDDQFSVERPDGSNFTLKIRSTKLEDSAMYFCASNAESYEQYFGPGTRLTVT.

Notes on this clone: Other DNA sequences in the sample encode the same CDR3. V is TRBV5-1 and J is TRBJ2-2; D gene unclear. V was cut by 1 base and J by 2 bases, with 6 bases left in between. This CDR3 is 14 amino acids long. The germline V gene has CDR1 SGHRS and CDR2 YFSETQ. CDR3 nucleotide sequence: TGCGCCAGCAGCTTGTTGGGAAACACCGGGGAGCTGTTTTTT. This encodes CASSLLGNTGELFF.

This clone is a singleton in its sample. The chain recombines TRBV28 with TRBJ1-3; no clear D gene. CDR1 and CDR2 from the germline V gene are MDHEN and SYDVKM. V was pared by 3 bases and J by 0 bases, with 9 bases between. The CDR3 runs to 15 residues. The CDR3 sequence is CASSLAFGSGNTIYF. CDR3 bases: TGTGCCAGCAGTTTGGCCTTTGGCTCTGGAAACACCATATATTTT. Based on the CDR3 plus reference TRBV28 and TRBJ1-3, the full variable domain is DVKVTQSSRYLVKRTGEKVFLECVQDMDHENMFWYRQDPGLGLRLIYFSYDVKMKEKGDIPEGYSVSREKKERFSLILESASTNQTSMYLCASSLAFGSGNTIYFGEGSWLTVV.